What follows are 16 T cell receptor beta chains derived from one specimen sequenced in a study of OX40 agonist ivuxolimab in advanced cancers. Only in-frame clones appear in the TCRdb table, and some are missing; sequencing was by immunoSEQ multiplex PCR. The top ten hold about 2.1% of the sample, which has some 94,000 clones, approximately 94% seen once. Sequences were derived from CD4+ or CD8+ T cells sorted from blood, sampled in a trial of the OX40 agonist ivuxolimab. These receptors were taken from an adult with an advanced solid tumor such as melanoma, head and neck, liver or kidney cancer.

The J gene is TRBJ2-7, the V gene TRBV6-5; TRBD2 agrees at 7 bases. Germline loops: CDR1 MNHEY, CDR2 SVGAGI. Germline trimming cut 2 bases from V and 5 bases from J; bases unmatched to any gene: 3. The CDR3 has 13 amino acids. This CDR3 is CASSYVGGDEQYF. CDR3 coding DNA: TGTGCCAGCAGTTACGTGGGAGGGGACGAGCAGTACTTC.

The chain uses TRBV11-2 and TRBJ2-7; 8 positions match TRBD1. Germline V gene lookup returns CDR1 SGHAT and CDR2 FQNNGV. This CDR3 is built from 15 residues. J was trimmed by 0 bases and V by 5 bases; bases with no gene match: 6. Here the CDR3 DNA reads TGTGCCAGCAGCGCCGGACAGGGTTCCTCCTACGAGCAGTACTTC. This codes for CASSAGQGSSYEQYF.

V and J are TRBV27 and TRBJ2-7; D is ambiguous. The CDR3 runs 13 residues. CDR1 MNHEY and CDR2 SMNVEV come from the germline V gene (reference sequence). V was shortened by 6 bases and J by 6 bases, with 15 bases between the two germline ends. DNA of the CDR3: TGTGCCAGCAGCCCGCCCCCGGGTTCCGAGCAGTACTTC. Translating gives CASSPPPGSEQYF.

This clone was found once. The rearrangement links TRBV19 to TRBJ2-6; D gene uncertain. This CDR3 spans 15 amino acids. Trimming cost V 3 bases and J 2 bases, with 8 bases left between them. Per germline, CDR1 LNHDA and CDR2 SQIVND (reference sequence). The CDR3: CASSIVAAGANVLTF. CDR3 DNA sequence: TGTGCCAGTAGTATCGTAGCAGCTGGGGCCAACGTCCTGACTTTC.

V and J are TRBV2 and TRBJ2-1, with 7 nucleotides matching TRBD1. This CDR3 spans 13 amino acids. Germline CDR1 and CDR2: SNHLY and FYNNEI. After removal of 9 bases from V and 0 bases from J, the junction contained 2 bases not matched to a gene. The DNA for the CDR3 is TGTGCCAGTACAGGGGACTCCTACAATGAGCAGTTCTTC. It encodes CASTGDSYNEQFF.

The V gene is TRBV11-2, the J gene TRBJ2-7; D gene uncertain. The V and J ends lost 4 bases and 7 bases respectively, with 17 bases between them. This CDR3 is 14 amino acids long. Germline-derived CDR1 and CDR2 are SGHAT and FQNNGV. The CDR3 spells CASSSNEPRKEQYF. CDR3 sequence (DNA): TGTGCCAGCAGCTCGAACGAACCCCGAAAGGAGCAGTACTTC.

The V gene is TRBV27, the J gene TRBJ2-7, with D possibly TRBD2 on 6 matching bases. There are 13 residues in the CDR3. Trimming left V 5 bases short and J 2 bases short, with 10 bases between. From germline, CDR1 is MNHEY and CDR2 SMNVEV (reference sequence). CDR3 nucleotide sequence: TGTGCCAGCAGTCGCGGGGTTCCCTACGAGCAGTACTTC. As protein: CASSRGVPYEQYF.

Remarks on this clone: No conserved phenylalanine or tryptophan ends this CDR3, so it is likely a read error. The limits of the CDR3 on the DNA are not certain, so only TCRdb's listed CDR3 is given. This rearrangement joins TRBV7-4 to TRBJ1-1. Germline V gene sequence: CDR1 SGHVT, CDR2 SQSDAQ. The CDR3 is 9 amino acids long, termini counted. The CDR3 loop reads CASSLSGSP.

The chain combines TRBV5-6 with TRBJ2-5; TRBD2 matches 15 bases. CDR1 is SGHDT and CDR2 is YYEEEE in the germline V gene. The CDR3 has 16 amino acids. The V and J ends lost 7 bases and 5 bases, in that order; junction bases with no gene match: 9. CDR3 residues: CASSWTSGGAGETQYF. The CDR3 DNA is TGTGCCAGCTCCTGGACTAGCGGGGGGGCCGGGGAGACCCAGTACTTC.

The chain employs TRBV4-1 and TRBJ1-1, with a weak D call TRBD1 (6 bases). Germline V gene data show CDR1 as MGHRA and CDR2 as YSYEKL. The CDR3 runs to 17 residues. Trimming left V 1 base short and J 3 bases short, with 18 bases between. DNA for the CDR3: TGCGCCAGCAGCCAAGTGGGGACAATTTTTAGGGACACTGAAGCTTTCTTT. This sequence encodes CASSQVGTIFRDTEAFF.

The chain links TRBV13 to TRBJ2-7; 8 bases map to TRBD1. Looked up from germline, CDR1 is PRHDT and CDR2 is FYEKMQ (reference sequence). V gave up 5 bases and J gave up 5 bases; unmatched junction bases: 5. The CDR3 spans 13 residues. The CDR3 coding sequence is TGTGCCAGCAGCGCCGGGACAGGTGACGAGCAGTACTTC. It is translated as CASSAGTGDEQYF.

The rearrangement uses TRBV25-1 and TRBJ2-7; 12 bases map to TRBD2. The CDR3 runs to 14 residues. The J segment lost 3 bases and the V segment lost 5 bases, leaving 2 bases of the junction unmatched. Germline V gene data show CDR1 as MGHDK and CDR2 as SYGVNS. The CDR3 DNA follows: TGTGCCAGCAGTCCGGGACTAGCGGGCTACGAGCAGTACTTC. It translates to CASSPGLAGYEQYF.

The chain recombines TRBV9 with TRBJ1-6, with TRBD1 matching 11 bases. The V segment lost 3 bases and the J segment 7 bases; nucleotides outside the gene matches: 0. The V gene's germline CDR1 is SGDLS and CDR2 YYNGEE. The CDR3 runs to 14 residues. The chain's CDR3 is CASSGTGGNSPLHF. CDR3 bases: TGTGCCAGCAGCGGGACAGGGGGCAATTCACCCCTCCACTTT.

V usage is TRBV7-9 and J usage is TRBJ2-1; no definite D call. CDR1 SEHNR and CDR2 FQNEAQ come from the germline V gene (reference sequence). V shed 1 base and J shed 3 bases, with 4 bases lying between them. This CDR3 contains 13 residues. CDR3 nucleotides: TGTGCCAGCAGCTTAGAAGACTACAATGAGCAGTTCTTC. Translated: CASSLEDYNEQFF.

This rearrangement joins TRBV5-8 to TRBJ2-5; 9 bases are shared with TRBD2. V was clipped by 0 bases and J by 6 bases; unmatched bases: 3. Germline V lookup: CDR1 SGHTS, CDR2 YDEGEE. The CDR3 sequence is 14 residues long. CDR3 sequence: CASSLGTSGQTQYF. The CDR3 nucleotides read TGTGCCAGCAGCTTGGGTACTAGCGGGCAGACCCAGTACTTC.

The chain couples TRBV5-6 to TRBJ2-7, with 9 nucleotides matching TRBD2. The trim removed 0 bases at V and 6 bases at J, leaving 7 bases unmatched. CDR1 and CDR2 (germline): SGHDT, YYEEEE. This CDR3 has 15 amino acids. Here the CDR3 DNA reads TGTGCCAGCAGCTTGGCCCGCGGGAGGGCCCCCGAGCAGTACTTC. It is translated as CASSLARGRAPEQYF.